One and the same sample provided the 27 T cell receptor beta chains below, sequenced in a study of spatial heterogeneity in lung cancer. The time point here: sample taken at primary tumor resection. Study-wide results and limits: Tracking of tumor mutation counts was seen in expanded intratumoral alpha and beta TCR counts.

These receptors have no known antigen. Using its own MiXCR run on the 5' RACE reads, TCRdb lists one record per CDR3 protein. The sample consists of around 18,000 distinct CDR3 sequences, approximately 5% of them appearing once. Sequenced here: lung tumor tissue, sampled at surgery. The receptors were gathered from a female donor with early-stage non-small cell lung cancer.

This clonotype was seen many times. The chain has TRBV6-1 and TRBJ2-5; D not resolved. The length of the CDR3 is 11 residues. Per germline, CDR1 MNHNS and CDR2 SASEGT. V lost 6 bases, J lost 1 base, and 3 bases lay in between. The CDR3 spells CASRFQETQYF. The CDR3 nucleotides are TGTGCCAGCAGGTTCCAAGAGACCCAGTACTTC.

This clonotype was detected ten times or more. The chain employs TRBV12-3 or TRBV12-4 and TRBJ2-7; TRBD1 is a possible D gene (5 bases). The length of the CDR3 is 13 residues. Trimming stripped 4 bases from V and 10 bases from J, with 17 bases between. The CDR3 loop is CASSYQRLGAQYF. The CDR3 coding sequence is TGTGCCAGCAGTTACCAGAGACTTGGGGCCCAGTACTTC.

The chain combines TRBV4-1 with TRBJ1-5; no firm D call. This CDR3 has 13 residues. Germline V gene lookup returns CDR1 MGHRA and CDR2 YSYEKL. Trimming removed 4 bases at V and 3 bases at J, with 7 bases between. The CDR3 region is CASSLADNQPQHF. CDR3 nucleotide sequence: TGCGCCAGCAGCCTTGCAGACAATCAGCCCCAGCATTTT.

The chain joins TRBV6-6 to TRBJ1-4; 12 nucleotides agree with TRBD1. Germline assignment: CDR1 MNHNY and CDR2 SVGAGI (reference sequence). Unmatched junction bases numbered 5, after V lost 8 bases and J lost 10 bases. The CDR3 length is 13 residues. The CDR3 protein is CASDRDRGRKLFF. The DNA of the CDR3 is TGTGCCAGCGACCGGGACAGGGGGCGAAAACTGTTTTTT.

The table lists this clonotype with many counts. This sequence joins TRBV28 and TRBJ1-5, with a weak D call TRBD1 (6 bases). V dropped 5 bases and J dropped 6 bases, with 8 bases sitting between them. Germline CDR1 reads MDHEN; CDR2 reads SYDVKM. The CDR3 is made up of 12 amino acids. The CDR3 protein is CASSPGAQPQHF. The CDR3 DNA follows: TGTGCCAGCAGTCCGGGGGCTCAGCCCCAGCATTTT.

This clonotype came up a few times. The chain combines TRBV20-1 with TRBJ1-5; D is ambiguous. Germline CDR1 reads DFQATT; CDR2 reads SNEGSKA (reference sequence). CDR3 length: 12 amino acids. Trimming cost V 3 bases and J 4 bases, with 7 bases left between them. DNA of the CDR3: TGCAGTGCTAGTTTCGAGAATCAGCCCCAGCATTTT. It codes for CSASFENQPQHF.

By sample fraction, this clonotype is medium-sized. V usage is TRBV20-1 and J usage is TRBJ2-3; 8 bases fit TRBD1. The CDR3 is 13 amino acids. Germline V gene lookup returns CDR1 DFQATT and CDR2 SNEGSKA (reference sequence). V shed 5 bases, J shed 0 bases, and the junction held 1 base outside the gene matches. CDR3 sequence: CSAGQGSTDTQYF. The DNA for the CDR3 is TGCAGTGCTGGACAGGGTAGCACAGATACGCAGTATTTT.

This clonotype is medium-sized by share. The gene calls are TRBV10-3 and TRBJ2-2; the D gene could be TRBD1 or TRBD2 (5 bases each). CDR1 is ENHRY and CDR2 is SYGVKD in the germline V gene. The CDR3 sequence is 16 residues long. V gave up 7 bases and J gave up 0 bases, with 15 bases separating them. Here the CDR3 reads CAITGDAPPNTGELFF. The CDR3 coding sequence is TGTGCCATCACTGGGGACGCTCCCCCGAACACCGGGGAGCTGTTTTTT.

This clonotype was counted ten times or more. This chain uses TRBV10-1 with TRBJ2-6; 8 bases fit TRBD1. The germline V gene has CDR1 WNHNN and CDR2 SYGVQD (reference sequence). After removal of 6 bases from V and 0 bases from J, the junction contained 10 bases not matched to a gene. The CDR3 consists of 18 residues. CDR3 DNA: TGCGCCAGCAGAGACCGGACAGGGCCGGACTCTGGGGCCAACGTCCTGACTTTC. Translated, it gives CASRDRTGPDSGANVLTF.

V and J are TRBV5-1 and TRBJ2-7, with 9 bases identical to TRBD1. The trim removed 4 bases at V and 3 bases at J, leaving 8 bases unmatched. The germline V gene encodes CDR1 SGHRS and CDR2 YFSETQ. This CDR3 contains 15 residues. In DNA, the CDR3 is TGCGCCAGCAGCGCGGGTGGACAGGGGAGCTACGAGCAGTACTTC. Translation: CASSAGGQGSYEQYF.

In its sample, this clonotype was seen many times. CDR3 loop: CASSPWGATNEKLFF. In nucleotides, the CDR3 is TGTGCCAGCAGCCCCTGGGGGGCAACTAATGAAAAACTGTTTTTT. The rearrangement links TRBV3-1 to TRBJ1-4; D might be TRBD1 (5 bases). CDR1 is LGHDT and CDR2 is YNNKEL in the germline V gene (reference sequence). CDR3 size: 15 residues. Between the trimmed V and J ends, which lost 4 bases and 0 bases, there was a span of 9 bases.

Ten or more counts support this clonotype. The chain recombines TRBV3-1 with TRBJ1-3; D is unresolved. The CDR3 contains 15 residues. Germline assignment: CDR1 LGHDT and CDR2 YNNKEL (reference sequence). Trimming took off 2 bases at V and 1 base at J, with 9 bases between the two ends. The CDR3 DNA sequence: TGTGCCAGCAGCCAAACGGCCATATCTGGAAACACCATATATTTT. Its protein product is CASSQTAISGNTIYF.

There are many counts of this clonotype. V and J are TRBV7-9 and TRBJ1-5; the D is unclear. The CDR3 consists of 12 residues. CDR1 and CDR2 from the germline V gene are SEHNR and FQNEAQ (reference sequence). In nucleotides, the CDR3 is TGTGGGTCGAGCAATAGCAATCAGCCCCAGCATTTT. Its protein is CGSSNSNQPQHF.

This clonotype has at least ten counts. V is TRBV7-2 and J is TRBJ2-5; D possibly corresponds to TRBD2 (6 bases). The CDR3 contains 15 residues. Looked up from germline, CDR1 is SGHTA and CDR2 is FQGNSA. V was trimmed by 1 base and J by 2 bases, leaving 11 bases between them. CDR3 sequence: CASSLGASVQETQYF. DNA of the CDR3: TGTGCCAGCAGCTTAGGTGCTAGCGTACAAGAGACCCAGTACTTC.

This clonotype was counted ten times or more. The chain couples TRBV7-9 to TRBJ2-1; TRBD2 matches 11 bases. The CDR3 runs to 17 residues. The germline CDR1 and CDR2 sequences are SEHNR and FQNEAQ (reference sequence). V trimming: 5 bases; J trimming: 4 bases; junction bases outside the gene matches: 10. The CDR3 protein is CASSAMLGLAAYNEQFF. The CDR3 nucleotides read TGTGCCAGCAGCGCCATGTTGGGACTAGCGGCTTACAATGAGCAGTTCTTC.

A word on this clonotype: At one boundary the junction diverges from the germline segment, which might be a read error. This rearrangement joins TRBV27 to TRBJ1-4, with 8 positions matching TRBD1. CDR1 is MNHEY, CDR2 SMNVEV, per germline (reference sequence). This CDR3 contains 16 residues. As DNA, the CDR3 is TGTGCCAGCAGTCCAACTCAGGGGGCAACTAATCAAAAACTGTTTTTT. This codes for CASSPTQGATNQKLFF.

This clonotype has at least ten counts. The chain has TRBV5-1 and TRBJ2-1, with TRBD2 matching 7 bases. The V gene end was trimmed by 1 base and the J gene end by 4 bases; junction bases not matched to a gene: 5. Germline loops: CDR1 SGHRS, CDR2 YFSETQ. The CDR3 totals 15 residues. Here the CDR3 DNA reads TGCGCCAGCAGCTTGTCAGGGACTACATACAATGAGCAGTTCTTC. It translates to CASSLSGTTYNEQFF. The complete variable domain, with remaining parts taken from reference TRBV5-1 and TRBJ2-1, reads KAGVTQTPRYLIKTRGQQVTLSCSPISGHRSVSWYQQTPGQGLQFLFEYFSETQRNKGNFPGRFSGRQFSNSRSEMNVSTLELGDSALYLCASSLSGTTYNEQFFGPGTRLTVL.

This clonotype came up many times. The CDR3 DNA sequence: TGTGCCAGCAGGGGGACTAGCGGGAGTTTGCAGTATTTT. Amino acid sequence: CASRGTSGSLQYF. V is TRBV12-3 or TRBV12-4 and J is TRBJ2-3, with 14 bases matching TRBD2. V was pared by 6 bases and J by 11 bases, with 4 bases of the junction left unmatched. CDR3 length: 13 residues.

This clonotype was detected many times. The chain joins TRBV3-1 to TRBJ1-2; tentatively, D is TRBD1 (6 bases). CDR3 size: 13 residues. Germline V gene lookup returns CDR1 LGHDT and CDR2 YNNKEL (reference sequence). Trimming pared 2 bases from V and 6 bases from J, leaving 10 bases between. The CDR3 sequence: CASSQSSGDGYTF. The CDR3 DNA sequence: TGTGCCAGCAGCCAAAGTTCAGGGGATGGCTACACCTTC.

This clonotype was detected many times. The chain has TRBV30 and TRBJ2-3; 8 bases line up with TRBD1. There are 11 residues in the CDR3. Germline CDR1 and CDR2: GTSNPN and SVGIG (reference sequence). The V and J ends lost 0 bases and 12 bases, in that order; junction bases with no gene match: 2. This chain's CDR3 is CAWSVGTGQYF. The CDR3 DNA reads TGTGCCTGGAGTGTCGGGACAGGACAGTATTTT. The complete variable domain, with remaining parts taken from reference TRBV30 and TRBJ2-3, reads SQTIHQWPATLVQPVGSPLSLECTVEGTSNPNLYWYRQAAGRGLQLLFYSVGIGQISSEVPQNLSASRPQDRQFILSSKKLLLSDSGFYLCAWSVGTGQYFGPGTRLTVL.

This clonotype was counted many times. The CDR3, as DNA: TGTGCCAGCAGCTTAGTTCGGGGGAATACGCAGTATTTT. This translates into CASSLVRGNTQYF. The V and J genes are TRBV7-2 and TRBJ2-3; D might be TRBD2 (6 bases). The germline V gene has CDR1 SGHTA and CDR2 FQGNSA. V was shortened by 1 base and J by 7 bases, with 9 bases between the two germline ends. This CDR3 spans 13 amino acids.

This clonotype was seen repeatedly, ten times or more. The chain couples TRBV7-8 to TRBJ2-7, with D possibly being TRBD2 (7 bases). Trimming removed 6 bases from V and 6 bases from J, with 12 bases in between. The CDR3 totals 12 residues. Germline-derived CDR1 and CDR2 are SGHVS and FQNEAQ. Written as DNA, the CDR3 is TGTGCCAGCAGTCCCGCGGGGGCCGAGCAGTACTTC. Its translation is CASSPAGAEQYF.

This clonotype was seen more than once but under ten times. The chain carries TRBV7-2 and TRBJ1-2; perhaps TRBD1 as D (5 bases). Per the germline V gene, CDR1 is SGHTA and CDR2 is FQGNSA. The V and J ends lost 5 bases and 8 bases respectively, with 12 bases between them. This CDR3 has 12 residues. The CDR3 region is CASSIQGYGYTF. DNA of the CDR3: TGTGCCAGCAGCATTCAGGGATACGGCTACACCTTC. Supplemented by reference TRBV7-2 and TRBJ1-2, the full variable domain reads GAGVSQSPSNKVTEKGKDVELRCDPISGHTALYWYRQSLGQGLEFLIYFQGNSAPDKSGLPSDRFSAERTGGSVSTLTIQRTQQEDSAVYLCASSIQGYGYTFGSGTRLTVV.

This clonotype occurred many times. The V and J genes are TRBV28 and TRBJ2-7, with TRBD2 matching 8 bases. The junction had 4 bases not matched to a gene; V was cut back by 0 bases and J by 3 bases. Germline V gene sequence: CDR1 MDHEN, CDR2 SYDVKM. The CDR3 loop spans 15 amino acids. The CDR3 DNA reads as TGTGCCAGCAGTTTATGGGGCGGGAGGCACTACGAGCAGTACTTC. This encodes CASSLWGGRHYEQYF.

This clonotype has at least ten counts. The CDR3 DNA reads TGCGCCAGCAGCCACGGGAGCTCCTACAATGAGCAGTTCTTC. It codes for CASSHGSSYNEQFF. The chain is built from TRBV4-1 and TRBJ2-1; TRBD2 is a possible D gene (6 bases). Germline V lookup: CDR1 MGHRA, CDR2 YSYEKL. This CDR3 is 14 amino acids long. Trimming took off 3 bases at V and 0 bases at J, with 6 bases between the two ends.

This clonotype was counted at least ten times. The gene calls are TRBV11-1 and TRBJ2-4; 7 bases agree with TRBD1. The CDR3 runs 15 residues. After removal of 6 bases from V and 0 bases from J, the junction contained 5 bases not matched to a gene. In germline, CDR1 is SGHAT, CDR2 FQDESV (reference sequence). The CDR3 loop reads CASSRDSLAKNIQYF. DNA for the CDR3: TGTGCCAGCAGTCGGGACAGCCTAGCCAAAAACATTCAGTACTTC.

This clonotype was seen repeatedly, ten times or more. One end of the junction does not line up with germline, which may come from a read error. This sequence joins TRBV7-7 and TRBJ2-3; no clear D. This CDR3 is built from 13 residues. CDR1 is SSHAT and CDR2 is FNYEAQ in the germline V gene (reference sequence). The CDR3 DNA sequence: TGTGCTAGCAGCTTATCGGTCTCAGATACGCAGTATTTT. It is translated as CASSLSVSDTQYF.